These 23 T cell receptor beta chains originate from one sample sequenced in a study of T cells after yellow fever vaccination. TCRdb re-called the 5' RACE reads with MiXCR, one entry per CDR3 protein. The profile shows hundreds of thousands of distinct CDR3 sequences, 20% to 25% of them singletons. The input for sequencing was PBMCs, taken roughly 23 days after the first yellow fever vaccination. These receptors were taken from a man between 18 and 35 years old who received the YFV17D yellow fever vaccine.

This chain links TRBV7-2 with TRBJ2-1; D call uncertain. Trimming pared 0 bases from V and 8 bases from J, leaving 8 bases between. This CDR3 is built from 13 residues. Germline assignment: CDR1 SGHTA and CDR2 FQGNSA. The CDR3 spells CASSLARNDEQFF. The CDR3 nucleotides are TGTGCCAGCAGCTTAGCAAGAAACGATGAGCAGTTCTTC.

V usage is TRBV5-4 and J usage is TRBJ2-3, with TRBD2 matching over 15 bases. Looked up from germline, CDR1 is SGHNT and CDR2 is YYREEE (reference sequence). The length of the CDR3 is 18 residues. The junction had 7 bases not matched to a gene; V was cut back by 3 bases and J by 2 bases. The CDR3 is CASSWGTSGGPNTDTQYF. CDR3 DNA sequence: TGTGCCAGCAGCTGGGGGACTAGCGGGGGGCCTAACACAGATACGCAGTATTTT.

The chain combines TRBV6-2 or TRBV6-3 with TRBJ1-5, with 8 bases matching TRBD1. Germline loops: CDR1 MNHEY, CDR2 SVGEGT. J was trimmed by 2 bases and V by 0 bases; bases with no gene match: 9. The CDR3 totals 18 residues. The CDR3 protein is CASSYSKLDREGNQPQHF. The CDR3 nucleotides are TGTGCCAGCAGTTACTCGAAGTTGGACAGGGAAGGCAATCAGCCCCAGCATTTT.

This clonotype occurred a few times. V and J are TRBV12-3 or TRBV12-4 and TRBJ1-3; D ambiguous. This CDR3 is 16 amino acids long. V lost 1 base to trimming and J lost 5 bases, with 15 bases between them. As DNA, the CDR3 is TGTGCCAGCAGTTTAGACCCCAGAGGGATCCGAAACACCATATATTTT. Encoded protein: CASSLDPRGIRNTIYF.

The DNA of the CDR3 is TGCAGTGTTGGGGGCACAAGCTCCTACGAGCAGTACGTC. Its translation: CSVGGTSSYEQYV. The rearrangement links TRBV20-1 to TRBJ2-7, with D tentatively TRBD1 (6 bases). CDR1 is DFQATT, CDR2 SNEGSKA, per germline (reference sequence). The CDR3 extends over 13 amino acids. Trimming left V 7 bases short and J 0 bases short, with 13 bases between.

The chain links TRBV21-1 to TRBJ2-2; the table's D call TRBD1 went unverified against the DNA. TRBV21-1 is a pseudogene locus. The CDR3 consists of 17 residues. CDR3 DNA: TGTGCCAGCAGCAAAGGGGAAGGGGGCGCGGGTACCGGGGAGCTGTTTTTT. Amino acids: CASSKGEGGAGTGELFF.

The J gene is TRBJ2-7, the V gene TRBV6-2 or TRBV6-3; D is undetermined. Germline loops: CDR1 MNHEY, CDR2 SVGEGT. The CDR3 runs to 16 residues. V was shortened by 7 bases and J by 7 bases, with 26 bases between the two germline ends. CDR3 sequence (DNA): TGTGCCAGCACTACCTGGAGCTCCATTAGGGTACGGGAGCAGTACTTC. Translation gives CASTTWSSIRVREQYF.

This sequence joins TRBV28 and TRBJ2-7; a weak D match, TRBD2 (5 bases). This CDR3 has 14 amino acids. CDR1 and CDR2 (germline): MDHEN, SYDVKM. The ends were cut back, 4 bases at V and 2 bases at J, with 12 bases in the middle. CDR3 bases: TGTGCCAGCAGTTCTGGAGGAGCGACCTACGAGCAGTACGTC. Translating it yields CASSSGGATYEQYV.

This clonotype was seen a handful of times. The J gene is TRBJ1-2, the V gene TRBV12-3 or TRBV12-4; D may be TRBD1 (5 bases). There are 14 residues in the CDR3. V was cut by 3 bases and J by 4 bases, with 12 bases left in between. The CDR3 protein is CASSLRQFGYGYTF. In DNA, the CDR3 is TGTGCCAGCAGTTTGAGACAGTTCGGCTATGGCTACACCTTC.

A few counts support this clonotype. The chain joins TRBV6-2 or TRBV6-3 to TRBJ2-2, with D perhaps matching TRBD1 (7 bases). The CDR3 loop spans 15 amino acids. Germline CDR1 and CDR2: MNHEY and SVGEGT. The V end was cut by 11 bases, the J end by 4 bases, with 20 bases between. CDR3 coding DNA: TGTGCCGCATCGGAGCAGGGGGGCAGCACCGGGGAGCTGTTTTTT. This encodes CAASEQGGSTGELFF.

The chain has TRBV20-1 and TRBJ2-3; 9 bases fit TRBD1. Germline CDR1 and CDR2: DFQATT and SNEGSKA (reference sequence). V shed 3 bases and J 3 bases; nucleotides not matched to a gene: 7. The length of the CDR3 is 15 residues. The CDR3 here is CSASRDRVGTDTQYF. The CDR3 DNA follows: TGCAGTGCTAGCCGGGACAGGGTTGGGACAGATACGCAGTATTTT.

This clonotype was observed at least ten times. The J gene is TRBJ2-3, the V gene TRBV9; D is uncertain. V was cut by 1 base and J by 0 bases, with 3 bases left in between. This CDR3 has 13 residues. Germline CDR1 and CDR2: SGDLS and YYNGEE. In nucleotides, the CDR3 is TGTGCCAGCAGCGTAACTAGCACAGATACGCAGTATTTT. Protein: CASSVTSTDTQYF.

This clonotype was observed many times. The gene calls are TRBV12-3 or TRBV12-4 and TRBJ1-1, with a possible D match to TRBD1 (5 bases). Trimming shortened V by 6 bases and J by 4 bases, and 18 bases separated the two germline ends. CDR3 length equals 15 residues. Here the CDR3 DNA reads TGTGCCAGCAGCTACTCCGGGTCGGGGGTCACTGAAGCTTTCTTT. Its protein product is CASSYSGSGVTEAFF.

The chain links TRBV20-1 to TRBJ1-2, with TRBD1 matching over 7 bases. CDR3 length: 17 amino acids. Germline lookup yields CDR1 DFQATT and CDR2 SNEGSKA (reference sequence). The V gene end was trimmed by 0 bases and the J gene end by 0 bases; junction bases not matched to a gene: 10. CDR3 residues: CSARDWVGDRTNYGYTF. Written as DNA, the CDR3 is TGCAGTGCTAGAGATTGGGTCGGGGACAGAACTAACTATGGCTACACCTTC.

The chain joins TRBV7-9 to TRBJ2-1; D perhaps matches TRBD2 (7 bases). Germline lookup yields CDR1 SEHNR and CDR2 FQNEAQ (reference sequence). Trimming removed 6 bases from V and 15 bases from J, with 18 bases in between. The CDR3 length is 12 residues. DNA for the CDR3: TGTGCCAGCAGTCAACGCGGGGGCCGGGGGTTCTTC. Its translation: CASSQRGGRGFF.

This clonotype was observed a handful of times. The rearrangement joins TRBV7-8 to TRBJ1-2, with 9 bases aligning to TRBD1. The CDR3 loop spans 14 amino acids. V lost 0 bases, J lost 8 bases, and 4 bases stayed unmatched. Germline V gives CDR1 SGHVS, CDR2 FQNEAQ. The CDR3 nucleotides are TGTGCCAGCAGCTTAGCCGGACAGGGGACAGGCTACACCTTC. Protein product: CASSLAGQGTGYTF.

In this sample, this clonotype turned up a few times. The chain links TRBV30 to TRBJ2-5; 7 bases line up with TRBD2. V shed 4 bases, J shed 1 base, and the junction held 0 bases outside the gene matches. Per the germline V gene, CDR1 is GTSNPN and CDR2 is SVGIG (reference sequence). This CDR3 is 12 amino acids long. CDR3 DNA sequence: TGTGCCTGGACTAGCGGCCAAGAGACCCAGTACTTC. Amino acids: CAWTSGQETQYF.

The J gene is TRBJ1-5, the V gene TRBV7-9; D is uncertain. Germline CDR1 is SEHNR and CDR2 is FQNEAQ (reference sequence). Trimming cost V 8 bases and J 4 bases, with 6 bases left between them. The CDR3 loop spans 11 amino acids. The CDR3, as DNA: TGTGCCAGCGGACTTAATCAGCCCCAGCATTTT. Its translation: CASGLNQPQHF.

CDR3 nucleotides: TGTGCCTGGAGCGTGGGGACTCTCCCCGAGCAGTTCTTC. Translated: CAWSVGTLPEQFF. This chain uses TRBV30 with TRBJ2-1; D possibly corresponds to TRBD2 (6 bases). V lost 3 bases and J 10 bases, leaving 16 bases between the germline ends. The CDR3 extends over 13 amino acids. Germline values: CDR1 GTSNPN, CDR2 SVGIG (reference sequence). The full variable domain, its missing parts supplied by reference TRBV30 and TRBJ2-1, is SQTIHQWPATLVQPVGSPLSLECTVEGTSNPNLYWYRQAAGRGLQLLFYSVGIGQISSEVPQNLSASRPQDRQFILSSKKLLLSDSGFYLCAWSVGTLPEQFFGPGTRLTVL.

The V gene is TRBV7-9, the J gene TRBJ2-2; D call uncertain. Trimming removed 2 bases from V and 10 bases from J, with 14 bases in between. Germline V lookup: CDR1 SEHNR, CDR2 FQNEAQ (reference sequence). The CDR3 spans 14 residues. The CDR3 sequence: CASSLTRISSELFF. Here the CDR3 DNA reads TGTGCCAGCAGCTTAACCCGAATCTCGTCGGAGCTGTTTTTT. Supplemented by reference TRBV7-9 and TRBJ2-2, the full variable domain reads DTGVSQNPRHKITKRGQNVTFRCDPISEHNRLYWYRQTLGQGPEFLTYFQNEAQLEKSRLLSDRFSAERPKGSFSTLEIQRTEQGDSAMYLCASSLTRISSELFFGEGSRLTVL.

In its sample, this clonotype was seen a few times. The chain is built from TRBV20-1 and TRBJ2-7; D remains unclear. The V gene's germline CDR1 is DFQATT and CDR2 SNEGSKA (reference sequence). V lost 3 bases, J lost 3 bases, and 9 bases lay in between. The CDR3 extends over 12 amino acids. Here the CDR3 reads CSARGLDYEQYF. CDR3 nucleotide sequence: TGCAGTGCTAGGGGTCTCGACTACGAGCAGTACTTC.

The DNA of the CDR3 is TGTGCCAGCAGCCGGGCAGACCACGTAGATGAGCAGTTCTTC. The encoded protein is CASSRADHVDEQFF. This chain joins TRBV5-7 and TRBJ2-1; D is unclear. TRBV5-7 is designated an ORF whose function remains uncertain. The CDR3 has 14 amino acids. V was cut by 4 bases and J by 8 bases, with 16 bases left in between.

Only a few counts were recorded for this clonotype. The rearrangement joins TRBV27 to TRBJ2-1; 9 bases are shared with TRBD2. V trimming: 10 bases; J trimming: 3 bases; junction bases outside the gene matches: 7. This CDR3 region has 14 residues. Germline CDR1 is MNHEY and CDR2 is SMNVEV (reference sequence). The CDR3 loop is CAISIAGVYNEQFF. The CDR3 nucleotides read TGTGCCATTTCTATAGCGGGGGTCTACAATGAGCAGTTCTTC.